Listed below are T cell receptor beta chains from one sample, sequenced in a study of blood T cell repertoires in COVID-19. Sequenced by immunoSEQ multiplex PCR; TCRdb stores in-frame clones only, minus some. This sample has about 94,000 clones, with around 81% found just once. The specimen was peripheral blood. The receptor set was obtained from a man between 60 and 75 years old with acute or convalescent COVID-19. The CDR3 runs from the conserved cysteine through the conserved F or W. A D gene is named only where the DNA matches it firmly. Clone sizes are given selectively: once, few, many, or a class where the clone is expanded.

TRBV3-1/TRBV3-2	NA	TRBJ1-6	TRBD1	TGTGCCAGCAGTCCCGGACAGGGAAGGACACCCCTCCACTTT	CASSPGQGRTPLHF
TRBV6-1	NA	TRBJ1-5	TRBD1	TGTGCCAGCAGTGAAGGACAGGGGGGCTTGAATCAGCCCCAGCATTTT	CASSEGQGGLNQPQHF
TRBV19	NA	TRBJ1-2	NA	TGTGCCAGTAGTATAGAGAGGGGGTATGGCTACACCTTC	CASSIERGYGYTF
TRBV2	NA	TRBJ2-1	TRBD2	TGTGCCTACCAAGGCGGGGGATACAATGAGCAGTTCTTC	CAYQGGGYNEQFF
TRBV3-1/TRBV3-2	NA	TRBJ2-7	TRBD2	TGTGCCAGCAGCCAAGGAGCGGGGGGTTCCTACGAGCAGTACTTC	CASSQGAGGSYEQYF
TRBV25-1	NA	TRBJ1-2	NA	TGTGCCAGCAGTGACTGGAGGGAGAACTATGGCTACACCTTC	CASSDWRENYGYTF
TRBV4-1	once	TRBJ1-1	NA	TGCGCCAGCAGCCAAGATTCCCTTCGGTGGGGGCAATGGAGAAACACTGAAGCTTTCTTT	CASSQDSLRWGQWRNTEAFF
TRBV24-1	NA	TRBJ2-3	NA	TGTGCCACCAGCCCGGGCAGGGGCCCCACAGATACGCAGTATTTT	CATSPGRGPTDTQYF
TRBV28	once	TRBJ2-3	NA	TGTGCCAGCACCTCCCGAGCGGGCGCTACGCAGTATTTT	CASTSRAGATQYF
TRBV28	NA	TRBJ1-5	TRBD1	TGTGCCAGCAGTCCCAGGGGGCAAGGCAATCAGCCCCAGCATTTT	CASSPRGQGNQPQHF
TRBV27	few	TRBJ1-2	TRBD1	TGTGCCAGCAGCGACCAGGGGGTCGATATATATGGCTACACCTTC	CASSDQGVDIYGYTF
TRBV5-4	once	TRBJ1-1	NA	TGTGCCAGCAGCTTGGCCGGGATGAACACTGAAGCTTTCTTT	CASSLAGMNTEAFF
TRBV30	NA	TRBJ1-5	NA	TGTGCCTGGAGTAAATGGGCCAGGGAACATCAGCCCCAGCATTTT	CAWSKWAREHQPQHF
TRBV11-2	few	TRBJ1-1	NA	TGTGCCAGCAGCTTAGATTGGGGGGGCGAGGCTTTCTTT	CASSLDWGGEAFF
TRBV9	NA	TRBJ2-1	TRBD2	TGTGCCAGCACCAAAGCGGGGGGGCCCTACAATGAGCAGTTCTTC	CASTKAGGPYNEQFF
TRBV10-3	once	TRBJ2-2	TRBD1	TGTGCCATCAGTGAGCCTTATGGGACAGGGGATACCGGGGAGCTGTTTTTT	CAISEPYGTGDTGELFF
TRBV6-1	NA	TRBJ1-5	NA	TGTGCCAGCAGTGAATTATTGACAGCGCGAAAATTAAATCAGCCCCAGCATTTT	CASSELLTARKLNQPQHF
TRBV10-2	NA	TRBJ2-1	NA	TGCGCCAGCAGTGTTTTTCAGTTAAGCAATGAGCAGTTCTTC	CASSVFQLSNEQFF
TRBV9	many	TRBJ1-1	NA	TGTGCCAGCAGCGTAGGGGGAATAGGGGGCACTGAAGCTTTCTTT	CASSVGGIGGTEAFF
TRBV5-5	NA	TRBJ2-3	NA	TGTGCCAGCAGCTTGCTGGCGGGAGATACGCAGTATTTT	CASSLLAGDTQYF
TRBV4-1	NA	TRBJ2-7	NA	TGCGCCAGCAGCCAAGTTGTCAGCTCCTACGAGCAGTACTTC	CASSQVVSSYEQYF
TRBV7-8	NA	TRBJ2-3	NA	TGTGCCTGTAGCTTGCGGAGCACAGATACGCAGTATTTT	CACSLRSTDTQYF
TRBV6-6	NA	TRBJ1-1	TRBD1	TGTGCCAGCAGTTACACAGGGGACGCTGAAGCTTTCTTT	CASSYTGDAEAFF
TRBV3-1/TRBV3-2	NA	TRBJ2-6	TRBD1	TGTGCCAGCAGCCGAGCCGGGACAGGCTTCTCTGGGGCCAACGTCCTGACTTTC	CASSRAGTGFSGANVLTF
TRBV6-4	NA	TRBJ2-3	NA	TGTGCCAGCAGTGACGGGCTAGCCCCAGATACGCAGTATTTT	CASSDGLAPDTQYF
TRBV10-1	NA	TRBJ2-1	TRBD2	TGCGCCAGCAGGCCCGGCAACGGGGGGGAAGCCTACAATGAGCAGTTCTTC	CASRPGNGGEAYNEQFF
TRBV6-5	NA	TRBJ2-7	NA	TGTGCCAGCAGTTACTCGAAGGGACTGGGGTACGAGCAGTACTTC	CASSYSKGLGYEQYF
TRBV27	few	TRBJ2-5	TRBD2	TGTGCCAGCAGTTCCTCGGGACTAGCGGGGGACCAAGAGACCCAGTACTTC	CASSSSGLAGDQETQYF
TRBV7-3	once	TRBJ1-1	NA	TGTGCCAGCAGCTCCCCAGCGGGGAACACTGAAGCTTTCTTT	CASSSPAGNTEAFF
TRBV28	NA	TRBJ1-2	TRBD1	TGTGCCAGCAGTCAGGACAGGAACTATGGCTACACCTTC	CASSQDRNYGYTF
TRBV11-1	NA	TRBJ2-5	NA	TGTGCCAGCAGTCCCGATACAGGTCTAGAGACCCAGTACTTC	CASSPDTGLETQYF
TRBV14	NA	TRBJ1-1	TRBD1	TGTGCCAGCAGCCAACCCTCTGCCGGGACAGGGGTGAGTGAAGCTTTCTTT	CASSQPSAGTGVSEAFF
TRBV7-9	NA	TRBJ2-5	TRBD2	TGTGCCAGCAGCTTAGCGGGAGGGGCTGAGACCCAGTACTTC	CASSLAGGAETQYF
TRBV27	NA	TRBJ2-2	TRBD1	TGTGCCAGCAGTTCCATCGGGACAGAAAACACCGGGGAGCTGTTTTTT	CASSSIGTENTGELFF
TRBV30	NA	TRBJ1-5	NA	TGTGCCTGGAGTGTCGGGTGGGGAGATCAGCCCCAGCATTTT	CAWSVGWGDQPQHF
TRBV25-1	NA	TRBJ2-5	TRBD1	TGTGCCAGCAGTGCCCGGACAGGATTTGGGGAGACCCAGTACTTC	CASSARTGFGETQYF
TRBV12-5	NA	TRBJ2-4	NA	TGTGCTAGTGGTTTTGGGAGAGCCAAAAACATTCAGTACTTC	CASGFGRAKNIQYF
TRBV7-6	NA	TRBJ2-1	TRBD1	TGTGCCAGCAGCGCGGGACAGGGGGCTGGGAATGAGCAGTTCTTC	CASSAGQGAGNEQFF
TRBV27	NA	TRBJ2-2	NA	TGTGCCAGCAGTGGGACAAACACCGGGGAGCTGTTTTTT	CASSGTNTGELFF
TRBV10-3	NA	TRBJ1-2	NA	TGTGCCATCAGTAGGGCCGGGAAGAACTATGGCTACACCTTC	CAISRAGKNYGYTF
TRBV4-1	NA	TRBJ1-5	NA	TGCGCCAGCAGCCAAGAAGCGCAGGGCGGTCAGCCCCAGCATTTT	CASSQEAQGGQPQHF
TRBV6-2/TRBV6-3	once	TRBJ1-6	TRBD1	TGTGCCAGCAGTTACCTCGGGACAGGGGGCGGATCACCCCTCCACTTT	CASSYLGTGGGSPLHF
TRBV19	NA	TRBJ1-2	TRBD1	TGTGCCAGTACCCGGACAGGGGGCGGCTACACCTTC	CASTRTGGGYTF
TRBV5-1	NA	TRBJ1-1	TRBD1	TGCGCCAGCAGCCCCGCCCCGACAGGGGTGAACACTGAAGCTTTCTTT	CASSPAPTGVNTEAFF
TRBV5-1	NA	TRBJ2-5	NA	TGCGCCAGCAGCTTGGGTGGGTCAGGGCAAGAGACCCAGTACTTC	CASSLGGSGQETQYF
TRBV12-3/TRBV12-4	NA	TRBJ2-5	NA	TGTGCCAGCAGTTTTGGCAGAATTGAGACCCAGTACTTC	CASSFGRIETQYF
TRBV6-2/TRBV6-3	NA	TRBJ2-7	NA	TGTGCCAGCAGTTCGCGGGACGGAGGAGTTCGGATAAAGTACGAGCAGTACTTC	CASSSRDGGVRIKYEQYF
TRBV6-5	NA	TRBJ1-1	NA	TGTGCCAGCAGACAGGGTTCTGAAGCTTTCTTT	CASRQGSEAFF
TRBV15	NA	TRBJ1-5	NA	TGTGCCACCAGCAGAGACTATCAGGGGTTCCAGCCCCAGCATTTT	CATSRDYQGFQPQHF
TRBV5-1	NA	TRBJ2-5	TRBD1	TGCGCCAGCAGCCCCGGGACAGGGGACATGCAGACCCAGTACTTC	CASSPGTGDMQTQYF
TRBV10-2	NA	TRBJ2-1	NA	TGCGCCAGCAGTGTTAGCAGCCCCTACAATGAGCAGTTCTTC	CASSVSSPYNEQFF
TRBV24-1	NA	TRBJ1-2	TRBD1	TGTGCCACCGAGGGGACAGAGGATGGCTACACCTTC	CATEGTEDGYTF
TRBV5-4	NA	TRBJ1-3	NA	TGTGCCAGCAGCTTGGACATACAGGGAAACACCATATATTTT	CASSLDIQGNTIYF
TRBV24-1	once	TRBJ1-2	NA	TGTGCCACCAGTCCTCCGACGGGAAACTATGGCTACACCTTC	CATSPPTGNYGYTF
TRBV5-5	few	TRBJ1-1	TRBD1	TGTGCCAGCAGCTTGGCAGGGGGACACACTGAAGCTTTCTTT	CASSLAGGHTEAFF
TRBV5-8	NA	TRBJ1-4	NA	TGTGCCAGCAGCTTGGGGGCGGCCACGGAGGGTAATGAAAAACTGTTTTTT	CASSLGAATEGNEKLFF